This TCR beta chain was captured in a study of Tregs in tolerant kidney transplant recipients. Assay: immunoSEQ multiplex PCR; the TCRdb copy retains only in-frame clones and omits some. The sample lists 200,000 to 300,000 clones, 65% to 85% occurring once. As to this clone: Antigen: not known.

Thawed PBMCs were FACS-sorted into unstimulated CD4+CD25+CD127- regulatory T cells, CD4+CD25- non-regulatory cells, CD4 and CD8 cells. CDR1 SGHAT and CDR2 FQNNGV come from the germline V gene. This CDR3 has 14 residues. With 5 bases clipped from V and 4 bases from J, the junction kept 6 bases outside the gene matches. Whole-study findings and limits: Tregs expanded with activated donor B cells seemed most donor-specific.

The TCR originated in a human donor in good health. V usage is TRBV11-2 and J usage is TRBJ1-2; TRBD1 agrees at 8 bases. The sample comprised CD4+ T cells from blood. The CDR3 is CASSLQGATYGYTF. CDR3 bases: TGTGCCAGCAGCCTCCAGGGGGCGACCTATGGCTACACCTTC. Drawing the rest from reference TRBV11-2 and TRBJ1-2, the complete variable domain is EAGVAQSPRYKIIEKRQSVAFWCNPISGHATLYWYQQILGQGPKLLIQFQNNGVVDDSQLPKDRFSAERLKGVDSTLKIQPAKLEDSAVYLCASSLQGATYGYTFGSGTRLTVV.